Below, one T cell receptor (beta chain) is given with its context. No antigen is known for it. The 5'RACE template-switching step produced TCR cDNA and added a universal primer site and UMIs. MiXCR, run by TCRdb on the 5' RACE reads, gives a single entry per CDR3 protein. Of under 600,000 distinct CDR3 sequences listed, just over 20% are singletons. The data stem from a study of T cells after yellow fever vaccination. Regarding the study as a whole: Within FACS-sorted repertoires, abundant clonotypes contaminating from the bulk population could be present. The study re-detected most primary-vaccination clones after the booster (approximately 96% CD4, around 89% CD8). Weaker overall, the secondary response nonetheless peaked faster (day 5 versus 15).

V lost 2 bases and J lost 3; bases outside the gene matches: 0. From germline, CDR1 is MNHEY and CDR2 SVGAGI. The CDR3 consists of 14 residues. This chain connects TRBV6-5 to TRBJ2-2; the match to TRBD1 covers 7 bases. Specimen: PBMCs, collected less than 25 days after the first yellow fever vaccination. This receptor was taken from a man aged 18 to 30 who received the YFV17D yellow fever vaccine. The CDR3 coding sequence is TGTGCCAGCAGTTACGGACAGGACACCGGGGAGCTGTTTTTT. It translates to CASSYGQDTGELFF.